Sequencing of this T cell receptor (beta chain) was carried out in a study of T cell responses to AZD1222 COVID-19 vaccine. The study, taken as a whole, reports: Mostly white British, mostly female donors; authors suggested clonal diversity may be underestimated. Repertoire collection took place solely once the T cell response had peaked. The CD4 TCRs associated with vaccination extended across spike and predominated at 160-218 and 743-854. Regions left unmutated in variants are reportedly the target of nearly half of spike-specific TCRs.

Profiled with immunoSEQ multiplex PCR; TCRdb holds only in-frame clones, not every one. Seen here are about 76,000 clones, around 80% observed once, and the top ten hold 25% to 30%. The germline gives CDR1 SEHNR, CDR2 FQNEAQ (reference sequence). Trimming took 4 bases from V and 7 from J, leaving 16 bases between them. This CDR3 is built from 15 residues. Of note for this clone: Antigen specificity is unknown.

The sequence was collected from an adult who received the MenACWY meningococcal vaccine as a control. The chain links TRBV7-9 to TRBJ2-2; a weak D match, TRBD2 (5 bases). This material consisted of peripheral blood, taken 28 days after the second dose of the MenACWY control vaccine. This CDR3 reads CASSSFRGSDGELFF. The CDR3 coding sequence is TGTGCCAGCAGCTCGTTCAGAGGGTCTGACGGGGAGCTGTTTTTT.